The rows below give T cell receptor beta chains drawn from one sample of a study of PD-1 blockade in classical Hodgkin lymphoma. Generated by immunoSEQ multiplex PCR, the TCRdb table keeps only in-frame clones and is missing some. The sample has 100,000 or so clones, approximately 90% seen once. Sequenced here: peripheral blood mononuclear cells (PBMCs), sampled before the second cycle of nivolumab. The source of these receptors is a human donor with classical Hodgkin lymphoma. The CDR3 runs from the conserved cysteine through the conserved F or W.

J: TRBJ1-2
V: TRBV25-1
CDR3: CASSEGAYGYTF

J: TRBJ2-1
V: TRBV2
CDR3: CASSRENSYNEQFF

J: TRBJ2-7
V: TRBV11-3
CDR3: CASSLRGTSTYEQYF

J: TRBJ1-3
V: TRBV19
CDR3: CASSMMGGVENTIYF

J: TRBJ1-6
V: TRBV18
CDR3: CASSPTPLSSYNSPLHF

J: TRBJ1-6
V: TRBV4-3
CDR3: CASSQVNTHSYNSPLHF

J: TRBJ2-2
V: TRBV6-1
CDR3: CASSEALRRPNTGELFF

J: TRBJ1-2
V: TRBV7-3
CDR3: CASSLGSQNRGYGYTF

J: TRBJ2-5
V: TRBV5-1
CDR3: CASEETGSGETQYF

J: TRBJ1-6
V: TRBV27
CDR3: CASSLFMPGRIYSYNSPLHF

J: TRBJ1-2
V: TRBV5-1
CDR3: CASSLAVGVYGYTF

J: TRBJ1-5
V: TRBV27
CDR3: CASPSGGRRVNQPQHF

J: TRBJ1-4
V: TRBV19
CDR3: CASSMGQGSNEKLFF

J: TRBJ1-6
V: TRBV7-2
CDR3: CASSFRTGHSSYNSPLHF

J: TRBJ2-5
V: TRBV30
CDR3: CARTGIVQETQYF

J: TRBJ1-6
V: TRBV7-9
CDR3: CASSSEGTSNSPLHF

J: TRBJ2-6
V: TRBV9
CDR3: CASSLGGAGANVLTF

J: TRBJ2-5
V: TRBV5-1
CDR3: CASSWVLGETQYF

J: TRBJ2-5
V: TRBV19
CDR3: CASSILRTSGEQETQYF